A single sample is the source of the 9 T cell receptor beta chains below, sequenced in a study of shared clonotypes between healthy human individuals. Here immunoSEQ multiplex PCR was the method, and the copy in TCRdb shows in-frame clones only, minus some. There are about 1.5 million clones in the sample; 96% occur only once, and about 1.2% lies in the top ten. Material: naive CD4+ T cells sorted from blood. Specified subset: CD45RA+ positively selected. These TCRs come from a man aged 25-45 years in good health.

This clone was picked up one time. The sample holds other DNA sequences that translate to the same CDR3. V gene TRBV5-1 combines with J gene TRBJ2-7, with 11 bases that match TRBD1. Germline trimming cut 0 bases from V and 2 bases from J; bases unmatched to any gene: 1. Germline CDR1 is SGHRS and CDR2 is YFSETQ. The CDR3 sequence is 15 residues long. The CDR3 region is CASSLGTGGTYEQYF. Here the CDR3 DNA reads TGCGCCAGCAGCTTGGGGACAGGGGGCACCTACGAGCAGTACTTC.

This chain links TRBV7-6 with TRBJ1-1; possible D gene TRBD1, 5 bases. Trimming cost V 3 bases and J 6 bases, with 11 bases left between them. This CDR3 has 13 amino acids. Per germline, CDR1 SGHVS and CDR2 FNYEAQ. This CDR3 is CASSFGGLAEAFF. The CDR3 DNA reads TGTGCCAGCAGCTTTGGGGGACTGGCTGAAGCTTTCTTT.

This rearrangement joins TRBV29-1 to TRBJ2-5; a possible D gene is TRBD1 (6 bases). This CDR3 has 13 amino acids. Deletions cut 6 bases from V and 3 bases from J, with 14 bases between. CDR1 SQVTM and CDR2 ANQGSEA come from the germline V gene. The CDR3: CSVAGVGEETQYF. The CDR3 DNA sequence: TGCAGCGTAGCAGGGGTAGGGGAAGAGACCCAGTACTTC.

The chain links TRBV15 to TRBJ2-5, with D possibly TRBD1 on 5 matching bases. The V gene's germline CDR1 is LNHNV and CDR2 YYDKDF (reference sequence). V dropped 1 base and J dropped 2 bases, with 8 bases sitting between them. The length of the CDR3 is 14 residues. The DNA for the CDR3 is TGTGCCACCAGCAGAGTCGACAGACAAGAGACCCAGTACTTC. It specifies CATSRVDRQETQYF.

The chain links TRBV11-2 to TRBJ1-1; D is undetermined. Germline V gene data show CDR1 as SGHAT and CDR2 as FQNNGV. The CDR3 length is 14 residues. The ends were cut back, 5 bases at V and 1 base at J, with 11 bases in the middle. CDR3 in amino acids: CASSTIRTNTEAFF. CDR3 in DNA: TGTGCCAGCAGCACCATTAGAACGAACACTGAAGCTTTCTTT. The full variable domain, with the rest looked up from reference TRBV11-2 and TRBJ1-1, is EAGVAQSPRYKIIEKRQSVAFWCNPISGHATLYWYQQILGQGPKLLIQFQNNGVVDDSQLPKDRFSAERLKGVDSTLKIQPAKLEDSAVYLCASSTIRTNTEAFFGQGTRLTVV.

In its sample, this clone was seen once. The chain is built from TRBV7-6 and TRBJ2-7; TRBD1 matches 7 bases. CDR1 and CDR2 (germline): SGHVS, FNYEAQ. With V trimmed by 3 bases and J by 5 bases, 7 bases remained unmatched. The CDR3 covers 14 residues. DNA for the CDR3: TGTGCCAGCAGCTTGCCAGGGGGTAACAACGAGCAGTACTTC. Translated: CASSLPGGNNEQYF. The variable domain in full, completed from reference TRBV7-6 and TRBJ2-7, reads GAGVSQSPRYKVTKRGQDVALRCDPISGHVSLYWYRQALGQGPEFLTYFNYEAQQDKSGLPNDRFSAERPEGSISTLTIQRTEQRDSAMYRCASSLPGGNNEQYFGPGTRLTVT.

V is TRBV7-2 and J is TRBJ1-5, with no clear D. Per germline, CDR1 SGHTA and CDR2 FQGNSA. Trimming removed 1 base from V and 5 bases from J, with 6 bases in between. The CDR3 spans 13 residues. The CDR3 here is CASSLVPDQPQHF. The DNA for the CDR3 is TGTGCCAGCAGCTTAGTCCCGGATCAGCCCCAGCATTTT.

This chain connects TRBV28 to TRBJ1-2; TRBD1 matches at 7 bases. Germline V gene sequence: CDR1 MDHEN, CDR2 SYDVKM. V was pared by 10 bases and J by 8 bases, with 10 bases of the junction left unmatched. The CDR3 runs 12 residues. The CDR3 bases are TGTGCCATTGTCCAGGGGGGCAAGGGCTACACCTTC. Translated, it gives CAIVQGGKGYTF.

DNA of the CDR3: TGTGCCAGCAGCGATACCGAGGTCAGGGCGAACACTGAAGCTTTCTTT. It codes for CASSDTEVRANTEAFF. This chain uses TRBV5-4 with TRBJ1-1, with D possibly being TRBD1 (5 bases). V shed 4 bases and J shed 1 base, with 17 bases lying between them. The germline gives CDR1 SGHNT, CDR2 YYREEE (reference sequence). The CDR3 runs to 16 residues.